These 13 T cell receptor beta chains came from one sample sequenced in a study of shared clonotypes between healthy human individuals. The protocol was immunoSEQ multiplex PCR, while the TCRdb copy is restricted to in-frame clones and leaves out a portion. The sample has millions of clones, 85% to 95% seen once. The sample consisted of naive CD4+ T cells sorted from blood. The subset was: CD45RA+ positively selected. Every receptor here comes from a man younger than 35 in good health.

This clone has only one observation. The J gene is TRBJ1-2, the V gene TRBV6-5; TRBD1 aligns across 7 bases. V lost 5 bases to trimming and J lost 8 bases; unmatched junction nucleotides: 5. CDR1 MNHEY and CDR2 SVGAGI come from the germline V gene. This CDR3 has 12 amino acids. The CDR3 spells CASSLTGDGYTF. CDR3 in DNA: TGTGCCAGCAGTCTAACAGGGGACGGCTACACCTTC.

The chain couples TRBV2 to TRBJ2-2; 7 positions match TRBD1. In germline, CDR1 is SNHLY, CDR2 FYNNEI. V dropped 5 bases and J dropped 4; count of bases not matched to a gene: 4. The CDR3 has 14 amino acids. CDR3 region: CASSWDRPTGELFF. CDR3 nucleotide sequence: TGTGCCAGCAGTTGGGACAGACCCACCGGGGAGCTGTTTTTT.

This sequence joins TRBV7-2 and TRBJ1-2, with D perhaps matching TRBD1 (5 bases). Trimming shortened V by 8 bases and J by 4 bases, and 11 bases separated the two germline ends. The CDR3 has 12 amino acids. Germline V gene sequence: CDR1 SGHTA, CDR2 FQGNSA. CDR3: CASATEIYGYTF. CDR3 nucleotides: TGTGCCAGCGCGACAGAGATCTATGGCTACACCTTC.

V is TRBV30 and J is TRBJ2-5; D uncertain. Germline loops: CDR1 GTSNPN, CDR2 SVGIG (reference sequence). The CDR3 is 13 residues long. V lost 3 bases and J lost 0, with 8 bases in between. The CDR3 sequence: CAWRGGYQETQYF. The CDR3 DNA sequence: TGTGCCTGGAGGGGTGGGTACCAAGAGACCCAGTACTTC.

The V gene is TRBV10-3, the J gene TRBJ1-5, with 8 bases identical to TRBD1. J was trimmed by 8 bases and V by 11 bases; bases with no gene match: 11. The V gene's germline CDR1 is ENHRY and CDR2 SYGVKD. The CDR3 contains 13 residues. The CDR3 here is CAVGQGSMEPQHF. The CDR3 nucleotides read TGTGCCGTCGGACAGGGCTCAATGGAGCCCCAGCATTTT.

This chain connects TRBV2 to TRBJ2-1; D is uncertain. CDR1 is SNHLY, CDR2 FYNNEI, per germline. Trimming pared 3 bases from V and 10 bases from J, leaving 13 bases between. The CDR3 runs to 13 residues. The CDR3 coding sequence is TGTGCCAGCAGTGATGAGTCCGGATACGAGCAGTTCTTC. Translating gives CASSDESGYEQFF.

The V call is TRBV7-9, the J call TRBJ2-2; TRBD1 matches 8 bases. There are 15 residues in the CDR3. Looked up from germline, CDR1 is SEHNR and CDR2 is FQNEAQ (reference sequence). Unmatched junction bases numbered 5, after V lost 2 bases and J lost 6 bases. In DNA, the CDR3 is TGTGCCAGCAGCTTACAGGGGGCAGTGTCCGGGGAGCTGTTTTTT. Protein sequence: CASSLQGAVSGELFF.

The gene calls are TRBV10-3 and TRBJ1-1; no reliable D call. CDR3 length: 15 amino acids. CDR1 ENHRY and CDR2 SYGVKD come from the germline V gene. Trimming shortened V by 0 bases and J by 5 bases, and 13 bases separated the two germline ends. The CDR3 bases are TGTGCCATCAGTGAGTCACCGGGTGCTGAAACTGAAGCTTTCTTT. Amino acid sequence: CAISESPGAETEAFF.

V usage is TRBV7-9 and J usage is TRBJ2-7, with 8 bases identical to TRBD2. The CDR3 extends over 14 amino acids. From germline, CDR1 is SEHNR and CDR2 FQNEAQ (reference sequence). V lost 6 bases to trimming and J lost 5 bases; unmatched junction nucleotides: 9. The CDR3 reads CASRRSGGGHEQYF. For the CDR3, the DNA is TGTGCCAGCAGACGAAGCGGGGGCGGGCACGAGCAGTACTTC.

This chain links TRBV6-5 with TRBJ2-5, with no clear D. This CDR3 has 12 amino acids. V shed 6 bases and J shed 5 bases, with 10 bases lying between them. The germline V gene encodes CDR1 MNHEY and CDR2 SVGAGI. CDR3 protein: CASSQTPETQYF. Here the CDR3 DNA reads TGTGCCAGCAGCCAGACCCCGGAGACCCAGTACTTC.

Remarks on this clone: The junction differs from germline at one of its ends, possibly a read error. The J gene is TRBJ2-1, the V gene TRBV7-7; 11 nucleotides align to TRBD2. Germline assignment: CDR1 SSHAT and CDR2 FNYEAQ (reference sequence). This CDR3 is built from 15 residues. The CDR3 sequence is CASSSLAGGGNEQFF. CDR3 nucleotide sequence: TGTGCTAGCAGCTCCCTAGCGGGAGGTGGAAATGAGCAGTTCTTC.

The CDR3 DNA sequence: TGTGCCAGCACCAGAGACATGGGGGCCAATCAGCCCCAGCATTTT. Translating gives CASTRDMGANQPQHF. This chain connects TRBV9 to TRBJ1-5, with D possibly matching TRBD1 (6 bases). The CDR3 is made up of 15 amino acids. Per germline, CDR1 SGDLS and CDR2 YYNGEE. The V end was cut by 6 bases, the J end by 3 bases, with 16 bases between.

Worth noting for this clone: Within the sample, other DNA sequences also encode this same CDR3. J is TRBJ1-2 and V is TRBV28, with TRBD1 as a possible D gene (5 bases). Germline CDR1 is MDHEN and CDR2 is SYDVKM. Trimming shortened V by 3 bases and J by 2 bases, and 7 bases separated the two germline ends. The CDR3 sequence is 13 residues long. The CDR3 nucleotides are TGTGCCAGCAGTTTGCAGGGCAACTATGGCTACACCTTC. Its protein product is CASSLQGNYGYTF.